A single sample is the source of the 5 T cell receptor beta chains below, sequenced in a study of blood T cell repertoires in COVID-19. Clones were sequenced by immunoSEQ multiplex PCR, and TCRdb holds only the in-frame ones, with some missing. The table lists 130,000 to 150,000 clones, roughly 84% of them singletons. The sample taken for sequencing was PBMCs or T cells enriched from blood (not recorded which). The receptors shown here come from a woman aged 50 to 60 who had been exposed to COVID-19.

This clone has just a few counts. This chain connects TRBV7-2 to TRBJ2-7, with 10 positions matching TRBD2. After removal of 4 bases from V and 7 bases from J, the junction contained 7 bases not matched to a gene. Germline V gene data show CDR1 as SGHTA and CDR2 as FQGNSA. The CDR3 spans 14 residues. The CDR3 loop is CASSYLASGGEQYF. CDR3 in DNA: TGTGCCAGCAGCTACCTAGCTAGCGGGGGTGAGCAGTACTTC.

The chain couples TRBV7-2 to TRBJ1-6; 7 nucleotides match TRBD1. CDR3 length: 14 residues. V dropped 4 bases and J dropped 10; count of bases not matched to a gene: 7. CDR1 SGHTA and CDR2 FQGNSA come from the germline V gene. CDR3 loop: CASSYTGVQSPLHF. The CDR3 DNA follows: TGTGCCAGCAGCTACACAGGGGTTCAATCACCCCTCCACTTT.

The chain's CDR3 is CASRVRQGAANYGYTF. CDR3 in DNA: TGTGCCAGTAGGGTAAGACAGGGGGCCGCCAACTATGGCTACACCTTC. This chain joins TRBV19 and TRBJ1-2; TRBD1 aligns across 10 bases. Per germline, CDR1 LNHDA and CDR2 SQIVND (reference sequence). Losses at the gene ends were 6 bases for V and 2 bases for J; bases not matched to a gene: 9. The CDR3 loop spans 16 amino acids.

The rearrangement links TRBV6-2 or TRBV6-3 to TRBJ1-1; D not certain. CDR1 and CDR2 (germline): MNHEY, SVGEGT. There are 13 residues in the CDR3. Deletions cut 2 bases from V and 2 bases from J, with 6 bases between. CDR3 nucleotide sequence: TGTGCCAGCAGTTACCTAATCAACACTGAAGCTTTCTTT. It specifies CASSYLINTEAFF.

The CDR3 is CASREIAGGRTGELFF. The CDR3 DNA reads as TGTGCCAGTAGGGAAATAGCGGGAGGGAGGACCGGGGAGCTGTTTTTT. V and J are TRBV19 and TRBJ2-2, with TRBD2 matching 11 bases. The germline CDR1 and CDR2 sequences are LNHDA and SQIVND (reference sequence). V was pared by 6 bases and J by 5 bases, with 8 bases of the junction left unmatched. The CDR3 covers 16 residues.